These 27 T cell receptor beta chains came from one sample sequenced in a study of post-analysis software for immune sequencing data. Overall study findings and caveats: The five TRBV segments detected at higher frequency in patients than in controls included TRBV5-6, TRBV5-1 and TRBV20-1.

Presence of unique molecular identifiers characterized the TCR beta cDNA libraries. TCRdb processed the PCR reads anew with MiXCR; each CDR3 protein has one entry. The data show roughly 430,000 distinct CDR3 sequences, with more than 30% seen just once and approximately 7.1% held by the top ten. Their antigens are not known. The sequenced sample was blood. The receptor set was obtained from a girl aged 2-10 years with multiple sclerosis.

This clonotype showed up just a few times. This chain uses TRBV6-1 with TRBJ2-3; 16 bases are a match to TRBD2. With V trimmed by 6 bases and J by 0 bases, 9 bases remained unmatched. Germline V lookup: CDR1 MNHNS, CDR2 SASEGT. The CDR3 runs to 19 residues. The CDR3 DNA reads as TGTGCCAGCAGCCCGGGACTAGCGGGAGGGCAGACTAGCACAGATACGCAGTATTTT. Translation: CASSPGLAGGQTSTDTQYF.

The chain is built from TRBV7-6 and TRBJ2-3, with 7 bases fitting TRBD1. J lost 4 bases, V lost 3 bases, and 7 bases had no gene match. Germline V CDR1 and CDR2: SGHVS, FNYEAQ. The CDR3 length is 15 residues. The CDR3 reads CASSLTGLGPDTQYF. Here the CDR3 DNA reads TGTGCCAGCAGCTTGACAGGGTTGGGGCCAGATACGCAGTATTTT.

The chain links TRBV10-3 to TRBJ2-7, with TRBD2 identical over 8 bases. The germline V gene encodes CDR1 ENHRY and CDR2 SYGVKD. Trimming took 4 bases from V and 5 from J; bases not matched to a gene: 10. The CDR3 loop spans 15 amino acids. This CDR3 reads CAISVRPSGSDEQYF. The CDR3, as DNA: TGTGCCATCAGTGTTAGACCGAGCGGGAGCGACGAGCAGTACTTC.

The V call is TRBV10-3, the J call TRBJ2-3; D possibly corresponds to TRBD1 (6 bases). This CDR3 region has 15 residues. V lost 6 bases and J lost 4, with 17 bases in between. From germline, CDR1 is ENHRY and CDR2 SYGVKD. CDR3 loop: CAIRSRGNGADTQYF. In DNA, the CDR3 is TGTGCCATCAGGTCTAGGGGGAACGGAGCAGATACGCAGTATTTT.

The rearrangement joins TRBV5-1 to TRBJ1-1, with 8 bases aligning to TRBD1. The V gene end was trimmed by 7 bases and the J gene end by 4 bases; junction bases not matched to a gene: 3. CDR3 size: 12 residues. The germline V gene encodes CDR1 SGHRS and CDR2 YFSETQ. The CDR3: CASGDRGTEAFF. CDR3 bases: TGCGCCAGCGGCGACAGGGGCACTGAAGCTTTCTTT.

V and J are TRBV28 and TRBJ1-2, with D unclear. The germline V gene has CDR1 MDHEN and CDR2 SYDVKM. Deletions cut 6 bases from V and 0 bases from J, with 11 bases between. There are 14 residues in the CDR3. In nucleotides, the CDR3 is TGTGCCAGCAGCCCTGACGGGGCTAACTATGGCTACACCTTC. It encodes CASSPDGANYGYTF.

CDR3 in amino acids: CASSFLTGQGYEQYF. CDR3 in DNA: TGTGCCAGCAGCTTTCTCACGGGACAGGGTTACGAGCAGTACTTC. V gene TRBV5-6 combines with J gene TRBJ2-7; 9 positions match TRBD1. The germline gives CDR1 SGHDT, CDR2 YYEEEE. Trimming at V came to 2 bases and at J to 4 bases, leaving 7 bases not matched to a gene. This CDR3 contains 15 residues.

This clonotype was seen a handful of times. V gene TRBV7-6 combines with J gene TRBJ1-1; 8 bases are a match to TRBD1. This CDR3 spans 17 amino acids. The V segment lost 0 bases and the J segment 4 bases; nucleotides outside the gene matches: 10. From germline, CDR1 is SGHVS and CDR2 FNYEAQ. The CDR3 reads CASSLAGQVSAGTEAFF. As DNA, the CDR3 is TGTGCCAGCAGCTTAGCGGGACAGGTATCTGCGGGCACTGAAGCTTTCTTT. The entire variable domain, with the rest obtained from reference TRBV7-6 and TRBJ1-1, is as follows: GAGVSQSPRYKVTKRGQDVALRCDPISGHVSLYWYRQALGQGPEFLTYFNYEAQQDKSGLPNDRFSAERPEGSISTLTIQRTEQRDSAMYRCASSLAGQVSAGTEAFFGQGTRLTVV.

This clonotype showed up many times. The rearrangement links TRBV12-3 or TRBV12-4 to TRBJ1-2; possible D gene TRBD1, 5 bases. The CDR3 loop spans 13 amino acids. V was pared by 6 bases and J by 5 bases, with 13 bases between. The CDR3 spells CASSSTGYYGYTF. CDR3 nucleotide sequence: TGTGCCAGCAGCAGTACAGGTTATTATGGCTACACCTTC.

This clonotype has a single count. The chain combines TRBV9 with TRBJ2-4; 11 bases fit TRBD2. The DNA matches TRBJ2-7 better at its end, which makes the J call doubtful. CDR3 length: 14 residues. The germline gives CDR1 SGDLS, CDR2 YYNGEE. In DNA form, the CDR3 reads TGTGCCAGCAGGTCTAGCGGGAGGCTCTACGAGCAGTACTTC. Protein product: CASRSSGRLYEQYF.

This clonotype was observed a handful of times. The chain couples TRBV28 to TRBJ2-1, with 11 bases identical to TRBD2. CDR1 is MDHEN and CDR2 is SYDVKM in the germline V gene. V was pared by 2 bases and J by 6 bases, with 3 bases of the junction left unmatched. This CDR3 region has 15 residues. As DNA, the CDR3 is TGTGCCAGCAGTTTAAGTAGCGGGAGGGGCAATGAGCAGTTCTTC. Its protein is CASSLSSGRGNEQFF.

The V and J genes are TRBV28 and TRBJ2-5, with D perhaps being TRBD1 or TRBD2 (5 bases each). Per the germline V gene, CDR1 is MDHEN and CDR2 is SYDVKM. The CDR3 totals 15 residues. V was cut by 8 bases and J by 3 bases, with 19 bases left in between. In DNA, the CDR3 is TGTGCCAGCTCAACCCGTTGGGGGAAGGAAGAGACCCAGTACTTC. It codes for CASSTRWGKEETQYF. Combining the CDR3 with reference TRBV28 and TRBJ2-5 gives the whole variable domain DVKVTQSSRYLVKRTGEKVFLECVQDMDHENMFWYRQDPGLGLRLIYFSYDVKMKEKGDIPEGYSVSREKKERFSLILESASTNQTSMYLCASSTRWGKEETQYFGPGTRLLVL.

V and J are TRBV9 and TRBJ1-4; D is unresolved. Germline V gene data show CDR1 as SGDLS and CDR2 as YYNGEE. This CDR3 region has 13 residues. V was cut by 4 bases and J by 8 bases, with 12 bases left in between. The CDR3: CASSLRVGEKLFF. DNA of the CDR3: TGTGCCAGCAGCCTCCGGGTAGGGGAAAAACTGTTTTTT.

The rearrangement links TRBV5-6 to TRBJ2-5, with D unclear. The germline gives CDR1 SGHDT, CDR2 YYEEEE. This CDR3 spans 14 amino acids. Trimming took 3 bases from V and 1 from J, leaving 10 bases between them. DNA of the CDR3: TGTGCCAGCAGCTCATCTATAACCCAAGAGACCCAGTACTTC. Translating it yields CASSSSITQETQYF.

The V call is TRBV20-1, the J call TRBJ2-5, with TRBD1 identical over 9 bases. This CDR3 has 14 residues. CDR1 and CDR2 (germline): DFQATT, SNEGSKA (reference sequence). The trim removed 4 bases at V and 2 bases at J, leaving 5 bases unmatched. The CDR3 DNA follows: TGCAGTGCTACCGGACAGGGGCGACAAGAGACCCAGTACTTC. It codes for CSATGQGRQETQYF.

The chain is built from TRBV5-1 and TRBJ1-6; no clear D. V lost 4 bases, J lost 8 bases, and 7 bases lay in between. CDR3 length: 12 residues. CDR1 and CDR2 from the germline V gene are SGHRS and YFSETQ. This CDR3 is CASSEPYSPLHF. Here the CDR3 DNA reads TGCGCCAGCAGCGAACCTTATTCACCCCTCCACTTT.

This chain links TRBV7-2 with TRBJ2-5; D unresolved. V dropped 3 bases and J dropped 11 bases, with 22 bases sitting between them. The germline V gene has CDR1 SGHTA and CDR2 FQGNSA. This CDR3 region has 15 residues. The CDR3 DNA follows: TGTGCCAGCAGCTTGATGTTACGGGTTCGGAATGAGCAGTACTTC. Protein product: CASSLMLRVRNEQYF.

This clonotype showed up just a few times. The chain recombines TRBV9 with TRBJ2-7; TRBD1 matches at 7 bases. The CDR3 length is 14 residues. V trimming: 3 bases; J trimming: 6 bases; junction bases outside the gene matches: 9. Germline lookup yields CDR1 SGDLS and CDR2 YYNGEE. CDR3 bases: TGTGCCAGCAGCGAACGACAGGGCGAGGGCGAGCAGTACTTC. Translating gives CASSERQGEGEQYF.

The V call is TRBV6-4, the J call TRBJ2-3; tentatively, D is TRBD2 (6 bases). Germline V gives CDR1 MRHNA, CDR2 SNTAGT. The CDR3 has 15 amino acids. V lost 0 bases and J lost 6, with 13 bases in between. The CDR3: CASSDSGRPLDTQYF. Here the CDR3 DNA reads TGTGCCAGCAGTGACTCAGGGAGGCCACTGGATACGCAGTATTTT.

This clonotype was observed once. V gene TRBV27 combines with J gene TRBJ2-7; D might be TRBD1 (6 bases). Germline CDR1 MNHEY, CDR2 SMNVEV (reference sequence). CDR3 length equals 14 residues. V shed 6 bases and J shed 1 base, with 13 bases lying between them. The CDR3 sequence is CASRSKGTSYEQYF. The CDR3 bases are TGTGCCAGCAGGTCAAAAGGGACATCCTACGAGCAGTACTTC.

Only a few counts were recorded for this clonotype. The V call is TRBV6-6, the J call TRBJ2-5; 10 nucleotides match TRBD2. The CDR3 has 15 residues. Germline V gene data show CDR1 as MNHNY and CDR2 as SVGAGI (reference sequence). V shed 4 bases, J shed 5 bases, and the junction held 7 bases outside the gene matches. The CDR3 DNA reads TGTGCCAGCAGTTCCCCGACTAGCGGGTTGGAGACCCAGTACTTC. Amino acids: CASSSPTSGLETQYF.

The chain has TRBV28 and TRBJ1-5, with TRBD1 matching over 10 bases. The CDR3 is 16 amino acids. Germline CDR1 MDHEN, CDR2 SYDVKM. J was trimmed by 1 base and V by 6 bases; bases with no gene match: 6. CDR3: CASRLTGGVSNQPQHF. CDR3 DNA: TGTGCCAGCAGACTGACAGGGGGCGTAAGCAATCAGCCCCAGCATTTT.

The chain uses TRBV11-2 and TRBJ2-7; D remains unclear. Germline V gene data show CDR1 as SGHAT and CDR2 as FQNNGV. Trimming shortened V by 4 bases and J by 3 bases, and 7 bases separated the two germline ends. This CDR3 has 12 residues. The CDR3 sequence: CASSSNDYEQYF. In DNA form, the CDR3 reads TGTGCCAGCAGCTCTAATGACTACGAGCAGTACTTC.

The CDR3 spells CASSLDSPRTDTQYF. The DNA for the CDR3 is TGCGCCAGCAGCTTGGACTCCCCGCGCACAGATACGCAGTATTTT. The chain carries TRBV5-1 and TRBJ2-3; D uncertain. The V gene lost 0 bases and the J gene lost 1 base, with 9 bases spanning the gap. The germline V gene encodes CDR1 SGHRS and CDR2 YFSETQ. This CDR3 region has 15 residues.

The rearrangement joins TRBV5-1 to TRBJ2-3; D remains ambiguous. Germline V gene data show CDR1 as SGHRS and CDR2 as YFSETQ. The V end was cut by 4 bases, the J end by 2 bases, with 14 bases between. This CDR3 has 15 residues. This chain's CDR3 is CASSPVRVDTDTQYF. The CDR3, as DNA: TGCGCCAGCAGCCCCGTTCGCGTGGACACAGATACGCAGTATTTT. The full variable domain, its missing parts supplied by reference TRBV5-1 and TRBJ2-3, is KAGVTQTPRYLIKTRGQQVTLSCSPISGHRSVSWYQQTPGQGLQFLFEYFSETQRNKGNFPGRFSGRQFSNSRSEMNVSTLELGDSALYLCASSPVRVDTDTQYFGPGTRLTVL.

CDR3 nucleotides: TGTGCCATCAGTGAGTCGAATAGAGGTAAACACATTCAGTACTTC. Encoded protein: CAISESNRGKHIQYF. V gene TRBV10-3 combines with J gene TRBJ2-4; D is undetermined. The V and J ends lost 0 bases and 8 bases respectively, with 14 bases between them. The CDR3 is 15 residues long. The germline V gene encodes CDR1 ENHRY and CDR2 SYGVKD.

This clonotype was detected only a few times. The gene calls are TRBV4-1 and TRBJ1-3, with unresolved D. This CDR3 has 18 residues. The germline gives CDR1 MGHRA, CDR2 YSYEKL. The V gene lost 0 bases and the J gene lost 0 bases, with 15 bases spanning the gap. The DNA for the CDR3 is TGCGCCAGCAGCCAAGAGGGGTTCGGCGGCTACTCTGGAAACACCATATATTTT. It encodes CASSQEGFGGYSGNTIYF.